A selection of T cell receptor beta chains follows, all from one sample in a study of blood T cell repertoires in COVID-19. Using immunoSEQ multiplex PCR, the repertoire was profiled, and TCRdb retains in-frame clones only, with some absent. The table records about 70,000 clones, approximately 83% of them present only once. The sequencing input was peripheral blood. These receptors were collected from a human donor in a cohort sampled during active COVID-19. The CDR3 runs from the conserved cysteine through the conserved F or W. A clone size is listed for some rows: how often the clone was seen (once, few, many), or a class if it is expanded.

j_gene: TRBJ2-7; v_gene: TRBV14; abundance: NA; CDR3aa: CASSPGGVGYEQYF
j_gene: TRBJ2-1; v_gene: TRBV4-1; abundance: NA; CDR3aa: CASSQSTGTGEQFF
j_gene: TRBJ2-2; v_gene: TRBV19; abundance: NA; CDR3aa: CASSMQSSGGGELFF
j_gene: TRBJ2-5; v_gene: TRBV5-5; abundance: NA; CDR3aa: CASSLGALPETQYF
j_gene: TRBJ1-2; v_gene: TRBV6-5; abundance: NA; CDR3aa: CAIKGGPGKSIGYTF
j_gene: TRBJ2-2; v_gene: TRBV4-3; abundance: NA; CDR3aa: CASSQVSGTGELFF
j_gene: TRBJ1-2; v_gene: TRBV6-5; abundance: NA; CDR3aa: CASSPSGYYGYTF
j_gene: TRBJ1-5; v_gene: TRBV27; abundance: few; CDR3aa: CASSWTGNQPQHF
j_gene: TRBJ1-1; v_gene: TRBV3-1/TRBV3-2; abundance: few; CDR3aa: CASSTGGRTEAFF
j_gene: TRBJ2-3; v_gene: TRBV28; abundance: many; CDR3aa: CASSWTSGGPTYTQYF
j_gene: TRBJ2-2; v_gene: TRBV10-3; abundance: NA; CDR3aa: CAISERLASNTGELFF
j_gene: TRBJ1-5; v_gene: TRBV5-1; abundance: NA; CDR3aa: CASSSTAGGQPQHF
j_gene: TRBJ1-6; v_gene: TRBV2; abundance: NA; CDR3aa: CASSSGSHSPLHF
j_gene: TRBJ1-1; v_gene: TRBV6-6; abundance: NA; CDR3aa: CASSGGAGVRAFF
j_gene: TRBJ1-1; v_gene: TRBV28; abundance: NA; CDR3aa: CASTPGDRVGNTEAFF
j_gene: TRBJ1-6; v_gene: TRBV2; abundance: few; CDR3aa: CASIRGQGSSPLHF
j_gene: TRBJ2-2; v_gene: TRBV7-3; abundance: NA; CDR3aa: CASSLSGKITGELFF
j_gene: TRBJ1-5; v_gene: TRBV5-1; abundance: few; CDR3aa: CASSLAPQGNNQPQHF
j_gene: TRBJ2-1; v_gene: TRBV30; abundance: NA; CDR3aa: CAWSRGLLARGNEQFF
j_gene: TRBJ2-3; v_gene: TRBV11-3; abundance: few; CDR3aa: CASSLKRTGTGGTDTQYF
j_gene: TRBJ2-5; v_gene: TRBV19; abundance: once; CDR3aa: CASSRLIRQETQYF
j_gene: TRBJ2-5; v_gene: TRBV7-8; abundance: once; CDR3aa: CASSPGTSRYQETQYF
j_gene: TRBJ2-3; v_gene: TRBV7-6; abundance: NA; CDR3aa: CASSPSIAGGITDTQYF
j_gene: TRBJ2-2; v_gene: TRBV11-3; abundance: NA; CDR3aa: CASSLGQGTGELFF
j_gene: TRBJ2-3; v_gene: TRBV2; abundance: NA; CDR3aa: CASSGQLVGTDTQYF
j_gene: TRBJ1-1; v_gene: TRBV19; abundance: NA; CDR3aa: CASSITGQGDTEAFF
j_gene: TRBJ2-7; v_gene: TRBV12-5; abundance: NA; CDR3aa: CASAIDVGAGTSVEQYF
j_gene: TRBJ1-2; v_gene: TRBV27; abundance: NA; CDR3aa: CASSAGTGLSYGYTF
j_gene: TRBJ1-5; v_gene: TRBV10-1; abundance: few; CDR3aa: CATGTLGQPQHF
j_gene: TRBJ2-7; v_gene: TRBV5-1; abundance: NA; CDR3aa: CASCANLGSYEQYF
j_gene: TRBJ2-3; v_gene: TRBV7-8; abundance: NA; CDR3aa: CASSWGGGTDTQYF
j_gene: TRBJ2-1; v_gene: TRBV29-1; abundance: NA; CDR3aa: CSVRGGSSYNEQFF
j_gene: TRBJ2-5; v_gene: TRBV28; abundance: NA; CDR3aa: CASFSRGGGQETQYF
j_gene: TRBJ1-5; v_gene: TRBV3-1/TRBV3-2; abundance: NA; CDR3aa: CASSQEGGSRGPQHF
j_gene: TRBJ1-6; v_gene: TRBV15; abundance: few; CDR3aa: CATSRDTESSPLHF
j_gene: TRBJ2-1; v_gene: TRBV7-2; abundance: NA; CDR3aa: CASSLQGGGNYNEQFF
j_gene: TRBJ1-2; v_gene: TRBV30; abundance: NA; CDR3aa: CAWTSVWGVGYTF
j_gene: TRBJ1-2; v_gene: TRBV25-1; abundance: NA; CDR3aa: CASSESRRGGASGYTF
j_gene: TRBJ2-5; v_gene: TRBV28; abundance: NA; CDR3aa: CASSTPRKGDETQYF
j_gene: TRBJ2-3; v_gene: TRBV5-4; abundance: NA; CDR3aa: CASSSHYRSTDTQYF
j_gene: TRBJ2-5; v_gene: TRBV15; abundance: NA; CDR3aa: CATSRGRGGTQGETQYF
j_gene: TRBJ2-7; v_gene: TRBV29-1; abundance: few; CDR3aa: CSVAGAGLYEQYF